A selection of T cell receptor beta chains follows, all from one sample in a study of blood T cell repertoires in COVID-19. This table comes from immunoSEQ multiplex PCR, and its TCRdb copy is limited to in-frame clones, with some not included. The sample holds about 170,000 clones, around 82% seen once. The sample was peripheral blood. These receptors were obtained from an older woman who had recovered from COVID-19. CDR3s include the opening cysteine and the closing phenylalanine or tryptophan. The D gene is left open where the match is weak. Clone size is shown for a subset of rows, as once, few, many or a class of expanded clone.

CDR3 protein: CASSLAPGSTSGNTIYF
CDR3 DNA: TGCGCCAGCAGCTTGGCCCCAGGATCAACCTCTGGAAACACCATATATTTT
D gene: .
V gene: TRBV5-1
clone size: .
J gene: TRBJ1-3

CDR3 protein: CASSQQRTANYGYTF
CDR3 DNA: TGTGCCAGCAGCCAGCAACGAACAGCTAACTATGGCTACACCTTC
D gene: .
V gene: TRBV4-2
clone size: .
J gene: TRBJ1-2

CDR3 protein: CASGAETDTQYF
CDR3 DNA: TGCGCCAGCGGGGCAGAAACAGATACGCAGTATTTT
D gene: .
V gene: TRBV5-1
clone size: .
J gene: TRBJ2-3

CDR3 protein: CASSRQASNTGELFF
CDR3 DNA: TGTGCCAGCAGCCGGCAGGCCTCGAACACCGGGGAGCTGTTTTTT
D gene: .
V gene: TRBV4-2
clone size: once
J gene: TRBJ2-2

CDR3 protein: CASSPRTVSGAFF
CDR3 DNA: TGTGCCAGTAGTCCACGGACGGTCAGCGGGGCTTTCTTT
D gene: .
V gene: TRBV19
clone size: .
J gene: TRBJ1-1

CDR3 protein: CASRPDGEGQYF
CDR3 DNA: TGTGCCAGCAGACCAGACGGAGAAGGGCAGTACTTC
D gene: .
V gene: TRBV6-1
clone size: few
J gene: TRBJ2-7

CDR3 protein: CASREDSFGNQPQHF
CDR3 DNA: TGTGCCAGCAGGGAAGACAGCTTCGGCAATCAGCCCCAGCATTTT
D gene: .
V gene: TRBV2
clone size: .
J gene: TRBJ1-5

CDR3 protein: CASSVGTLAGQETQYF
CDR3 DNA: TGTGCCAGCAGCGTTGGGACACTAGCGGGGCAAGAGACCCAGTACTTC
D gene: TRBD2
V gene: TRBV7-2
clone size: .
J gene: TRBJ2-5

CDR3 protein: CASSLGGLHTGELFF
CDR3 DNA: TGTGCCAGCAGCCTCGGGGGGTTGCACACCGGGGAGCTGTTTTTT
D gene: TRBD2
V gene: TRBV7-2
clone size: once
J gene: TRBJ2-2

CDR3 protein: CASTLVASGRAGEQFF
CDR3 DNA: TGTGCCAGCACCCTGGTTGCTAGCGGGAGGGCCGGTGAGCAGTTCTTC
D gene: TRBD2
V gene: TRBV7-2
clone size: .
J gene: TRBJ2-1

CDR3 protein: CASSLGTTNTEAFF
CDR3 DNA: TGTGCCAGCAGCTTAGGGACAACGAACACTGAAGCTTTCTTT
D gene: .
V gene: TRBV7-8
clone size: .
J gene: TRBJ1-1

CDR3 protein: CASSYARNTGELFF
CDR3 DNA: TGTGCCAGCAGTTACGCCAGAAACACCGGGGAGCTGTTTTTT
D gene: .
V gene: TRBV6-2/TRBV6-3
clone size: .
J gene: TRBJ2-2

CDR3 protein: CASSVGASGRAGDEQFF
CDR3 DNA: TGTGCCAGCAGCGTAGGCGCTAGCGGGAGGGCCGGGGATGAGCAGTTCTTC
D gene: TRBD2
V gene: TRBV9
clone size: .
J gene: TRBJ2-1

CDR3 protein: CASSLGRDRGYGYTF
CDR3 DNA: TGTGCCAGCAGCCTCGGCCGGGACAGGGGCTATGGCTACACCTTC
D gene: TRBD1
V gene: TRBV3-1/TRBV3-2
clone size: .
J gene: TRBJ1-2

CDR3 protein: CASSIGGGGQPQHF
CDR3 DNA: TGTGCCAGTAGTATAGGTGGGGGCGGCCAGCCCCAGCATTTT
D gene: .
V gene: TRBV19
clone size: .
J gene: TRBJ1-5

CDR3 protein: CASRPQGNTEAFF
CDR3 DNA: TGTGCCAGCAGGCCACAGGGGAACACTGAAGCTTTCTTT
D gene: .
V gene: TRBV27
clone size: once
J gene: TRBJ1-1

CDR3 protein: CASSRSGSRAYNEQFF
CDR3 DNA: TGTGCCAGCAGTCGGAGCGGGAGTAGGGCCTACAATGAGCAGTTCTTC
D gene: TRBD2
V gene: TRBV27
clone size: .
J gene: TRBJ2-1

CDR3 protein: CASSQGDRGNTEAFF
CDR3 DNA: TGTGCCAGCAGCCAAGGGGACAGGGGGAACACTGAAGCTTTCTTT
D gene: TRBD1
V gene: TRBV3-1/TRBV3-2
clone size: .
J gene: TRBJ1-1

CDR3 protein: CASSVQGWKVPLHF
CDR3 DNA: TGTGCCAGCAGCGTACAGGGTTGGAAGGTACCCCTCCACTTT
D gene: .
V gene: TRBV5-4
clone size: .
J gene: TRBJ1-6

CDR3 protein: CASSPGLAGLGGEQFF
CDR3 DNA: TGTGCCAGTAGTCCGGGACTAGCGGGATTGGGGGGTGAGCAGTTCTTC
D gene: TRBD2
V gene: TRBV19
clone size: .
J gene: TRBJ2-1